This T cell receptor beta chain was identified during a study of regulatory T cells in long-lasting Graves disease. General study results and limits: Patients with persistent Graves' had lower TCR diversity than newly diagnosed patients.

CDR1 SGHDT and CDR2 YYEEEE come from the germline V gene. V lost 1 base and J lost 5, with 16 bases in between. CDR3 length: 16 amino acids. On this clonotype itself: The antigen remains undetermined.

Time point given: newly diagnosed GD, antithyroid drugs for less than 3 months. The TCR library was made from RNA extracted from PBMCs. With iRepertoire HTBI primers and Arm-PCR of CDR3 regions, TCR beta libraries were built. MiXCR was run by TCRdb on the multiplex PCR reads, yielding one entry per CDR3 protein. Of roughly 560,000 distinct CDR3 sequences in the sample, 15% to 20% were seen once. The data also belong to a second study, concerning T cells in Graves' hyperthyroidism and ophthalmopathy. That paper states: A first-round RT-PCR of the TCR CDR3 used the HTBI primer set. The model identified upcoming ophthalmopathy a median approximately six months ahead of onset.

This sample comprised peripheral blood mononuclear cells (PBMCs), obtained at new diagnosis, from a patient treated with antithyroid drugs. The chain recombines TRBV5-6 with TRBJ2-1; TRBD1 is a possible D gene (6 bases). This clonotype was obtained from a woman aged 35 to 60 with Graves disease. The CDR3, as DNA: TGTGCCAGCAGCTTGTATTGGGGGCGGATTGACAATGAGCAGTTCTTC. Protein: CASSLYWGRIDNEQFF. The full variable domain, with the rest looked up from reference TRBV5-6 and TRBJ2-1, is DAGVTQSPTHLIKTRGQQVTLRCSPKSGHDTVSWYQQALGQGPQFIFQYYEEEERQRGNFPDRFSGHQFPNYSSELNVNALLLGDSALYLCASSLYWGRIDNEQFFGPGTRLTVL.